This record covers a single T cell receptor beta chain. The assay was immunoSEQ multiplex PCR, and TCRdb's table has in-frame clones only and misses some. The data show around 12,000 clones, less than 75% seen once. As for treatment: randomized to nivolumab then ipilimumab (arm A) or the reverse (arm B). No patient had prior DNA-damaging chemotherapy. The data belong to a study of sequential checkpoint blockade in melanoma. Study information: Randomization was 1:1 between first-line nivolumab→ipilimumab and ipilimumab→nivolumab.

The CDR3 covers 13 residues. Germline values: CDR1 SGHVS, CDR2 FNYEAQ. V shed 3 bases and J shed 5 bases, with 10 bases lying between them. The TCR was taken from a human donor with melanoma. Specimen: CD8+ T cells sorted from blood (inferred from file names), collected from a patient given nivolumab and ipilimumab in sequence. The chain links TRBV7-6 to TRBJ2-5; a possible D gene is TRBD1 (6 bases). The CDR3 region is CASSFDRRETQYF. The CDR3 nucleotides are TGTGCCAGCAGCTTTGACAGGCGGGAGACCCAGTACTTC.